These T cell receptor beta chains were read from a single sample in a study of blood T cell repertoires in COVID-19. Sequenced by immunoSEQ multiplex PCR; TCRdb stores in-frame clones only, minus some. Of fewer than 350,000 clones listed, approximately 88% are singletons. The sample taken for sequencing was peripheral blood. The source is a man younger than 30 with active or convalescent COVID-19. Each CDR3 is given with its conserved first and last residue. Fields, in order: CDR3 length, J gene, V gene, clone size, D gene, CDR3 protein, CDR3 DNA. D genes are given only for firm matches. Some rows have no size entry. The others give once, few or many, or a class for an expanded clone.

16,TRBJ2-7,TRBV12-5,.,.,CASGFWTGRGSYEQYF,TGTGCTAGTGGTTTCTGGACGGGTAGGGGCTCCTACGAGCAGTACTTC
13,TRBJ1-1,TRBV15,.,.,CATSRVVQLEAFF,TGTGCCACCAGCAGAGTCGTACAGCTAGAAGCTTTCTTT
18,TRBJ2-3,TRBV27,.,.,CASSFKAPRAGFTDTQYF,TGTGCCAGCAGTTTCAAGGCCCCTAGGGCAGGGTTTACAGATACGCAGTATTTT
13,TRBJ1-6,TRBV6-1,.,.,CASSEIENSPLHF,TGTGCCAGCAGTGAAATCGAGAATTCACCCCTCCACTTT
16,TRBJ2-3,TRBV7-8,.,TRBD1,CASSPIRQGNTDTQYF,TGTGCCAGCAGCCCTATTCGACAGGGAAACACAGATACGCAGTATTTT
15,TRBJ1-4,TRBV15,.,TRBD1,CATSRAQGASEKLFF,TGTGCCACCAGCAGGGCACAGGGGGCGTCTGAAAAACTGTTTTTT
13,TRBJ1-2,TRBV29-1,few,.,CSVEDRTAYGYTF,TGCAGCGTTGAAGATCGGACAGCCTATGGCTACACCTTC
15,TRBJ2-1,TRBV11-3,.,TRBD1,CASSWTGGTHNEQFF,TGTGCCAGCAGCTGGACAGGGGGCACCCACAATGAGCAGTTCTTC
17,TRBJ1-2,TRBV5-1,.,.,CASSLAAGDTLNYGYTF,TGCGCCAGCAGCTTGGCGGCGGGGGACACCCTTAACTATGGCTACACCTTC
16,TRBJ1-1,TRBV7-9,.,TRBD1,CASSSGQGRKNTEAFF,TGTGCCAGCAGCTCCGGACAGGGGAGGAAGAACACTGAAGCTTTCTTT
14,TRBJ2-1,TRBV27,.,.,CASSLSGPYNEQFF,TGTGCCAGCAGTTTATCCGGTCCGTACAATGAGCAGTTCTTC
12,TRBJ1-2,TRBV3-1/TRBV3-2,.,.,CASRVDRGGYTF,TGTGCCAGCAGAGTAGACCGGGGGGGCTACACCTTC
17,TRBJ2-2,TRBV9,once,.,CASSSPLGAGRTGELFF,TGTGCCAGCAGCTCCCCCCTTGGGGCAGGGCGCACCGGGGAGCTGTTTTTT
13,TRBJ1-2,TRBV18,.,TRBD1,CASSSGTGLGYTF,TGTGCCAGCTCATCCGGGACAGGGTTAGGCTACACCTTC
17,TRBJ2-3,TRBV18,.,TRBD2,CASSLLLADPSTDTQYF,TGTGCCAGCTCACTCCTACTAGCGGATCCTAGCACAGATACGCAGTATTTT
17,TRBJ1-2,TRBV7-9,.,.,CASSSTSGREANYGYTF,TGTGCCAGCAGCTCAACCTCGGGCAGGGAGGCTAACTATGGCTACACCTTC
13,TRBJ1-1,TRBV7-9,.,.,CASSSDRNTEAFF,TGTGCCAGCAGCTCGGACAGGAACACTGAAGCTTTCTTT
14,TRBJ1-5,TRBV6-5,.,TRBD1,CASSPGTGLRPQHF,TGTGCCAGCAGTCCCGGGACAGGGTTACGGCCCCAGCATTTT
11,TRBJ1-1,TRBV19,.,TRBD1,CASIRDSEAFF,TGTGCCAGTATCCGGGACAGTGAAGCTTTCTTT
16,TRBJ2-3,TRBV5-4,few,.,CASSLRGFGGTDTQYF,TGTGCCAGCAGCTTACGGGGGTTTGGTGGCACAGATACGCAGTATTTT
15,TRBJ2-3,TRBV29-1,.,.,CSVGEGFTSTDTQYF,TGCAGCGTTGGTGAGGGCTTTACTAGCACAGATACGCAGTATTTT
15,TRBJ1-2,TRBV2,.,TRBD1,CASSALDRELYGYTF,TGTGCCAGCAGCGCCCTGGACAGGGAATTGTATGGCTACACCTTC
16,TRBJ1-2,TRBV27,.,TRBD1,CASSLSGGQGNYGYTF,TGTGCCAGCAGTTTATCCGGGGGACAGGGTAACTATGGCTACACCTTC
17,TRBJ1-1,TRBV28,many,.,CASSLRRREGSGTEAFF,TGTGCCAGCAGTTTAAGGCGGCGTGAGGGATCGGGCACTGAAGCTTTCTTT
13,TRBJ1-2,TRBV7-9,.,TRBD1,CASSYDRAYGYTF,TGTGCCAGCAGCTACGACAGGGCCTATGGCTACACCTTC
15,TRBJ2-7,TRBV19,few,.,CASSLTTYNRYEQYF,TGTGCCAGTAGTCTTACTACATACAACCGTTACGAGCAGTACTTC
13,TRBJ2-5,TRBV2,.,.,CASSDIGAETQYF,TGTGCCAGCAGTGATATAGGGGCAGAGACCCAGTACTTC
16,TRBJ2-7,TRBV4-1,once,TRBD1,CASSQDGGQGPYEQYF,TGCGCCAGCAGCCAAGATGGGGGACAGGGCCCCTACGAGCAGTACTTC
15,TRBJ2-1,TRBV7-9,.,TRBD2,CASSPGLALYNEQFF,TGTGCCAGCAGCCCGGGACTAGCTCTCTACAATGAGCAGTTCTTC
16,TRBJ2-3,TRBV4-1,once,.,CASSQGAGLRTDTQYF,TGCGCCAGCAGCCAAGGGGCTGGCCTTCGCACAGATACGCAGTATTTT
11,TRBJ1-4,TRBV19,.,.,CASGEDEKLFF,TGTGCCAGCGGAGAAGATGAAAAACTGTTTTTT
15,TRBJ2-5,TRBV13,once,TRBD2,CASSQHTSGGASQYF,TGTGCCAGCAGCCAGCACACTAGCGGGGGGGCGTCCCAGTACTTC
16,TRBJ1-6,TRBV6-2/TRBV6-3,.,.,CASSYPQGFYNSPLHF,TGTGCCAGCAGTTACCCGCAGGGGTTTTATAATTCACCCCTCCACTTT
14,TRBJ1-1,TRBV29-1,.,.,CSVEISAGGTEAFF,TGCAGCGTTGAAATAAGTGCCGGGGGCACTGAAGCTTTCTTT
16,TRBJ2-3,TRBV6-4,few,TRBD2,CASSDSASGGTDTQYF,TGTGCCAGCAGTGACTCGGCTAGCGGGGGCACAGATACGCAGTATTTT
20,TRBJ2-1,TRBV18,.,TRBD1,CASSPESATGLRRMDNEQFF,TGTGCCAGCTCACCAGAAAGTGCGACAGGGTTAAGGCGAATGGACAATGAGCAGTTCTTC
12,TRBJ2-1,TRBV12-5,.,.,CASGPLENEQFF,TGTGCTAGTGGTCCCCTAGAGAATGAGCAGTTCTTC
13,TRBJ1-6,TRBV3-1/TRBV3-2,.,TRBD1,CASSRTGYSPLHF,TGTGCCAGCAGCCGGACAGGATATTCACCCCTCCACTTT
13,TRBJ2-7,TRBV29-1,.,TRBD1,CSVGGTGIYEQYF,TGCAGCGTTGGAGGGACAGGGATCTACGAGCAGTACTTC
14,TRBJ2-7,TRBV6-6,once,.,CASSYGGTDYEQYF,TGTGCCAGCAGTTACGGCGGGACCGACTACGAGCAGTACTTC
20,TRBJ2-1,TRBV5-1,.,TRBD1,CASSLWGTGITEDPYNEQFF,TGCGCCAGCAGCTTGTGGGGGACAGGGATCACGGAGGACCCTTACAATGAGCAGTTCTTC
14,TRBJ1-1,TRBV10-3,.,.,CAIRDRHQNTEAFF,TGTGCCATCAGGGACAGACACCAGAACACTGAAGCTTTCTTT
15,TRBJ1-6,TRBV4-3,.,TRBD1,CASSQDRMGQGILHF,TGCGCCAGCAGCCAAGATAGAATGGGACAGGGGATCCTCCACTTT
19,TRBJ1-6,TRBV20-1,once,.,CSASPPSIALGSYNSPLHF,TGCAGTGCTAGTCCCCCATCGATTGCACTAGGCTCCTATAATTCACCCCTCCACTTT
14,TRBJ1-2,TRBV29-1,.,TRBD1,CSVPRTGSNYGYTF,TGCAGCGTACCAAGGACAGGGTCTAACTATGGCTACACCTTC
15,TRBJ2-7,TRBV6-5,.,TRBD1,CASGGTGTGPYEQYF,TGTGCCAGCGGGGGGACCGGGACAGGCCCCTACGAGCAGTACTTC
14,TRBJ1-2,TRBV3-1/TRBV3-2,.,.,CASSQDPQAYGYTF,TGTGCCAGCAGCCAAGACCCTCAGGCCTATGGCTACACCTTC
16,TRBJ1-1,TRBV6-5,few,TRBD1,CASSYRPGQGSSEAFF,TGTGCCAGCAGTTACCGGCCGGGACAGGGGTCTTCTGAAGCTTTCTTT
14,TRBJ2-7,TRBV6-5,.,TRBD1,CASSGQGAALKQYF,TGTGCCAGCAGCGGACAGGGGGCGGCCCTTAAGCAGTACTTC
17,TRBJ1-6,TRBV5-1,few,TRBD1,CASSLRQAGTDNSPLHF,TGCGCCAGCAGCTTGCGACAAGCAGGGACAGATAATTCACCCCTCCACTTT
14,TRBJ2-2,TRBV11-3,.,.,CASSLTMNTGELFF,TGTGCCAGCAGCCTCACTATGAACACCGGGGAGCTGTTTTTT
17,TRBJ2-3,TRBV7-2,once,.,CASSLFPRGASTDTQYF,TGTGCCAGCAGCTTATTCCCCCGGGGGGCTAGCACAGATACGCAGTATTTT
14,TRBJ1-5,TRBV7-2,.,.,CASSLGQSNQPQHF,TGTGCCAGCAGCTTAGGACAGAGCAATCAGCCCCAGCATTTT
14,TRBJ2-5,TRBV6-4,few,TRBD1,CASSEGQGAETQYF,TGTGCCAGCAGTGAGGGACAGGGGGCAGAGACCCAGTACTTC
16,TRBJ1-2,TRBV11-2,.,TRBD1,CASSSERTGLSHGYTF,TGTGCCAGCAGCTCGGAACGGACAGGGCTATCTCATGGCTACACCTTC